Listed here are 10 T cell receptor beta chains from one sample, sequenced in a study of identical twins. TCRdb reanalysed the 5' RACE reads using MiXCR and keeps one entry per CDR3 protein. The profile covers 400,000 to 550,000 distinct CDR3 sequences, with 20% to 30% appearing a single time and over 2.5% taken by the ten largest. Separately, the same data were catalogued under a study of T cells expressing NK-cell markers.

What was sequenced was CD4+ T cells sorted from blood. These receptors originate from a woman under 30 in good health.

The chain employs TRBV10-3 and TRBJ1-1; D is unresolved. The length of the CDR3 is 10 residues. Germline V CDR1 and CDR2: ENHRY, SYGVKD. Deletions cut 10 bases from V and 4 bases from J, with 7 bases between. In DNA, the CDR3 is TGTGCCACCCGTGGCACTGAAGCTTTCTTT. Translating it yields CATRGTEAFF.

The chain uses TRBV20-1 and TRBJ2-7; 9 bases match TRBD2. This CDR3 contains 13 residues. Germline V lookup: CDR1 DFQATT, CDR2 SNEGSKA (reference sequence). The J segment lost 5 bases and the V segment lost 4 bases, leaving 6 bases of the junction unmatched. CDR3 coding DNA: TGCAGTGCTACTAGCGGGATGAGGGACGAGCAGTACTTC. This sequence encodes CSATSGMRDEQYF.

The rearrangement links TRBV6-1 to TRBJ2-7; TRBD1 might be the D (6 bases). This CDR3 is 15 amino acids long. Germline values: CDR1 MNHNS, CDR2 SASEGT. V shed 0 bases and J shed 3 bases, with 12 bases lying between them. In DNA, the CDR3 is TGTGCCAGCAGTGAAGCAGGGGGTACGAGCTACGAGCAGTACTTC. It codes for CASSEAGGTSYEQYF.

About this clonotype itself: As the CDR3 is not closed by the conserved phenylalanine or tryptophan, this likely results from a read error. The V and J genes are TRBV12-3 or TRBV12-4 and TRBJ2-5, with D maybe TRBD2 (5 bases). This CDR3 region has 13 residues. V gave up 3 bases and J gave up 5 bases, with 10 bases separating them. The CDR3 reads CASSFQRRETQYS. The CDR3 DNA reads as TGTGCCAGCAGTTTTCAGCGGCGGGAGACCCAGTACTCC.

This clonotype occurred a few times. V usage is TRBV6-5 and J usage is TRBJ2-5; tentatively, D is TRBD1 or TRBD2 (5 bases each). With 2 bases removed from V and 5 bases from J, the gap between germline ends came to 12 bases. Germline V gives CDR1 MNHEY, CDR2 SVGAGI. The CDR3 is made up of 14 amino acids. CDR3 sequence reads: CASSYGTGTETQYF. As DNA, the CDR3 is TGTGCCAGCAGTTACGGGACGGGTACGGAGACCCAGTACTTC.

This rearrangement joins TRBV20-1 to TRBJ2-7; no definite D call. The CDR3 sequence is 13 residues long. V lost 3 bases and J lost 2, with 11 bases in between. The germline gives CDR1 DFQATT, CDR2 SNEGSKA (reference sequence). The CDR3 protein is CSASLGGTYEQYF. Written as DNA, the CDR3 is TGCAGTGCTAGTTTGGGCGGAACCTACGAGCAGTACTTC.

This sequence joins TRBV5-1 and TRBJ2-7; maybe TRBD1 (5 bases). This CDR3 is 15 amino acids long. V was pared by 0 bases and J by 4 bases, with 14 bases between. Germline CDR1 reads SGHRS; CDR2 reads YFSETQ. The CDR3 spells CASSLEVGVSYEQYF. DNA of the CDR3: TGCGCCAGCAGCTTGGAGGTAGGGGTGTCTTACGAGCAGTACTTC. The whole variable domain, remainder taken from reference TRBV5-1 and TRBJ2-7, is KAGVTQTPRYLIKTRGQQVTLSCSPISGHRSVSWYQQTPGQGLQFLFEYFSETQRNKGNFPGRFSGRQFSNSRSEMNVSTLELGDSALYLCASSLEVGVSYEQYFGPGTRLTVT.

V and J are TRBV7-2 and TRBJ1-1; D is uncertain. Trimming shortened V by 8 bases and J by 6 bases, and 19 bases separated the two germline ends. The CDR3 totals 14 residues. The V gene's germline CDR1 is SGHTA and CDR2 FQGNSA. The chain's CDR3 is CASALVGEDSEAFF. CDR3 coding DNA: TGTGCCAGCGCCCTCGTCGGGGAGGACTCTGAAGCTTTCTTT. The full variable domain, rest sourced from reference TRBV7-2 and TRBJ1-1, is GAGVSQSPSNKVTEKGKDVELRCDPISGHTALYWYRQSLGQGLEFLIYFQGNSAPDKSGLPSDRFSAERTGGSVSTLTIQRTQQEDSAVYLCASALVGEDSEAFFGQGTRLTVV.

This sequence joins TRBV6-1 and TRBJ2-5, with TRBD1 matching over 7 bases. The CDR3 length is 15 residues. The J segment lost 2 bases and the V segment lost 4 bases, leaving 7 bases of the junction unmatched. Germline CDR1 is MNHNS and CDR2 is SASEGT. The CDR3 DNA is TGTGCCAGCAGTGGGCACAGGGGTGGTCAAGAGACCCAGTACTTC. Protein product: CASSGHRGGQETQYF.

V gene TRBV10-3 combines with J gene TRBJ2-5; 7 nucleotides match TRBD2. The CDR3 runs to 16 residues. After removal of 0 bases from V and 3 bases from J, the junction contained 7 bases not matched to a gene. Germline V gene lookup returns CDR1 ENHRY and CDR2 SYGVKD. As DNA, the CDR3 is TGTGCCATCAGTGAGTCGACTCAAGCGGGGAAAGAGACCCAGTACTTC. Protein sequence: CAISESTQAGKETQYF.